These 2 T cell receptor beta chains originate from one sample sequenced in a study of lymphopenia after photon versus proton radiotherapy. This table comes from immunoSEQ multiplex PCR, and its TCRdb copy is limited to in-frame clones, with some not included. The table includes more than 20,000 clones, roughly 87% detected once. The source material was peripheral blood, sampled from a patient treated with photon-based radiotherapy. The receptors stem from a woman in her 50s with pancreatic cancer.

The chain couples TRBV11-1 to TRBJ1-1; perhaps TRBD1 as D (5 bases). The CDR3 length is 14 residues. Germline CDR1 reads SGHAT; CDR2 reads FQDESV (reference sequence). V lost 6 bases and J 1 base, leaving 12 bases between the germline ends. The CDR3 DNA reads as TGTGCCAGCAGACCTAGACAGAAGAACACTGAAGCTTTCTTT. Encoded protein: CASRPRQKNTEAFF.

The chain uses TRBV5-6 and TRBJ2-7; TRBD1 matches 8 bases. V shed 3 bases and J 7 bases; nucleotides not matched to a gene: 12. This CDR3 has 15 residues. Germline V gene sequence: CDR1 SGHDT, CDR2 YYEEEE. The CDR3 here is CASSSDYRGTVEQYF. CDR3 in DNA: TGTGCCAGCAGCTCCGATTACAGGGGGACGGTTGAGCAGTACTTC.